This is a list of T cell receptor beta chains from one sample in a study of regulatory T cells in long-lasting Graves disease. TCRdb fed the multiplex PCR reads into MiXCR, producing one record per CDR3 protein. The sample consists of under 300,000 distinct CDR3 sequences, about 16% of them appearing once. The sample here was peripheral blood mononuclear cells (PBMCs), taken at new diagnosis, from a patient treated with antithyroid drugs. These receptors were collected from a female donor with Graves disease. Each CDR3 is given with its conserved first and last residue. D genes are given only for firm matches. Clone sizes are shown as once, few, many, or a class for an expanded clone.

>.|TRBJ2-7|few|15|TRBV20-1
CSARDGRGISYEQYF
TGCAGTGCTAGAGACGGCAGGGGCATCTCCTACGAGCAGTACTTC
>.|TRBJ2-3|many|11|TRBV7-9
CATQEADTQYF
TGTGCCACCCAGGAGGCAGATACGCAGTATTTT
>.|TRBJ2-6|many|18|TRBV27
CASSSILASSSGANVLTF
TGTGCCAGCAGCTCCATCCTGGCGTCGAGCTCTGGGGCCAACGTCCTGACTTTC
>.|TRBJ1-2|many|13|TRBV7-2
CASSLGLVVGYTF
TGTGCCAGCAGCTTGGGCCTCGTGGTTGGCTACACCTTC
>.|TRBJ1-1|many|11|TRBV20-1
CSARANTEAFF
TGCAGTGCTAGAGCGAACACTGAAGCTTTCTTT
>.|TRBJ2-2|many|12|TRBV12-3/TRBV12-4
CASSSFQRELFF
TGTGCCAGCAGTTCCTTCCAAAGGGAGCTGTTTTTT
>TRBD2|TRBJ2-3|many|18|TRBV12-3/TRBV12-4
CASSILGRLSGGTDTQYF
TGTGCCAGCAGCATCCTCGGGCGCCTTAGCGGGGGCACAGATACGCAGTATTTT
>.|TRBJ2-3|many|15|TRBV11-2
CASSLGPRGRDTQYF
TGTGCCAGCAGCTTAGGGCCCCGGGGGAGAGATACGCAGTATTTT
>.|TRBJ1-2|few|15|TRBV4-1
CASSKGTAGGGGYTF
TGCGCCAGCAGCAAAGGGACGGCAGGAGGCGGTGGCTACACCTTC
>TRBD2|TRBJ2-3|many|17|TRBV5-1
CASSHPGAREEGDTQYF
TGTGCCAGCAGCCACCCTGGGGCGCGGGAGGAAGGAGATACGCAGTATTTT
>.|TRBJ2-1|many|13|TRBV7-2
CASSLAPGDEQFF
TGTGCCAGCAGCTTAGCTCCGGGGGATGAGCAGTTCTTC